Below, 28 T cell receptor beta chains from the same sample are listed, as sequenced in a study of regulatory T cells in long-lasting Graves disease. With iRepertoire HTBI primers and Arm-PCR of CDR3 regions, TCR beta libraries were built. Each CDR3 protein gets one entry after TCRdb re-called the multiplex PCR reads with MiXCR. This table holds some 340,000 distinct CDR3 sequences, around 11% found once. This sample's time point: newly diagnosed GD, antithyroid drugs for less than 3 months. Extracted RNA from PBMCs served as the source of the TCR library. The data were also submitted as part of a second study, on T cells in Graves' hyperthyroidism and ophthalmopathy.

Sequencing used peripheral blood mononuclear cells (PBMCs), obtained at new diagnosis, from a patient treated with antithyroid drugs. The source of these receptors is a woman between 18 and 29 years old with Graves disease.

This clonotype was detected ten times or more. The V gene is TRBV29-1, the J gene TRBJ1-2; D is perhaps TRBD1 (5 bases). V lost 4 bases, J lost 5 bases, and 14 bases lay in between. The length of the CDR3 is 13 residues. CDR1 and CDR2 (germline): SQVTM, ANQGSEA. Here the CDR3 DNA reads TGCAGCGTTGGGGGGGACGGACCATATGGCTACACCTTC. Translation gives CSVGGDGPYGYTF.

This clonotype was counted ten times or more. This rearrangement joins TRBV28 to TRBJ2-5; the match to TRBD2 covers 12 bases. CDR1 MDHEN and CDR2 SYDVKM come from the germline V gene. J was trimmed by 4 bases and V by 5 bases; bases with no gene match: 8. This CDR3 has 16 residues. CDR3 coding DNA: TGTGCCAGCAGTCCCTCTATACTAGCGGGAGGAGAGACCCAGTACTTC. Protein sequence: CASSPSILAGGETQYF.

This clonotype was picked up many times. This chain connects TRBV6-1 to TRBJ2-7, with 11 bases fitting TRBD1. Germline loops: CDR1 MNHNS, CDR2 SASEGT. This CDR3 has 15 residues. V dropped 5 bases and J dropped 5; count of bases not matched to a gene: 8. In nucleotides, the CDR3 is TGTGCCAGCAGTCCAAGGACAGGGGGCAGAGACGAGCAGTACTTC. This codes for CASSPRTGGRDEQYF.

This clonotype was seen many times. The V call is TRBV12-3 or TRBV12-4, the J call TRBJ2-1, with D possibly matching TRBD1 (6 bases). The CDR3 is made up of 17 amino acids. V was trimmed by 7 bases and J by 3 bases, leaving 22 bases between them. Here the CDR3 reads CASTFQSTGTNYNEQFF. For the CDR3, the DNA is TGTGCCAGCACCTTCCAGTCGACTGGGACAAACTACAATGAGCAGTTCTTC.

V and J are TRBV20-1 and TRBJ1-3, with D perhaps matching TRBD1 (5 bases). Trimming removed 1 base from V and 1 base from J, with 8 bases in between. Germline values: CDR1 DFQATT, CDR2 SNEGSKA (reference sequence). The CDR3 covers 14 residues. CDR3: CSARVGASGNTIYF. CDR3 bases: TGCAGTGCTAGAGTAGGGGCATCTGGAAACACCATATATTTT.

V is TRBV29-1 and J is TRBJ1-2; D uncertain. The V gene lost 2 bases and the J gene lost 0 bases, with 4 bases spanning the gap. CDR1 is SQVTM, CDR2 ANQGSEA, per germline. CDR3 length: 12 residues. In DNA, the CDR3 is TGCAGCGTTGAAACCACTAACTATGGCTACACCTTC. This sequence encodes CSVETTNYGYTF.

The chain couples TRBV5-5 to TRBJ2-5, with 12 nucleotides matching TRBD2. The CDR3 runs 18 residues. Unmatched junction bases numbered 8, after V lost 0 bases and J lost 2 bases. Germline-derived CDR1 and CDR2 are SGHKS and YYEKEE (reference sequence). The CDR3 coding sequence is TGTGCCAGCAGCTTGGACCCCTCTAGCGGGGGGGAACAAGAGACCCAGTACTTC. This translates into CASSLDPSSGGEQETQYF.

As regards this clonotype: A clone one base away is much larger, so this may be a read error. The rearrangement uses TRBV6-2 or TRBV6-3 and TRBJ1-5, with D possibly matching TRBD1 (5 bases). CDR1 MNHEY and CDR2 SVGEGT come from the germline V gene. The CDR3 totals 14 residues. The CDR3 loop is CVSSYRWGDLPQHF. CDR3 coding DNA: TGTGTCAGCAGTTACCGTTGGGGGGATCTGCCCCAGCATTTT.

This clonotype was picked up many times. The chain recombines TRBV7-9 with TRBJ2-3; D may be TRBD1 (6 bases). This CDR3 contains 15 residues. Germline values: CDR1 SEHNR, CDR2 FQNEAQ (reference sequence). Trimming stripped 3 bases from V and 0 bases from J, with 10 bases between. This CDR3 is CASSLDSPSTDTQYF. The DNA for the CDR3 is TGTGCCAGCAGCTTGGACAGCCCAAGCACAGATACGCAGTATTTT.

J is TRBJ2-3 and V is TRBV7-3, with 10 positions matching TRBD2. CDR1 and CDR2 from the germline V gene are SGHTA and FQGTGA. The J segment lost 0 bases and the V segment lost 0 bases, leaving 6 bases of the junction unmatched. This CDR3 is 18 amino acids long. The CDR3 loop reads CASSLTSLAGASTDTQYF. The CDR3 region has the DNA TGTGCCAGCAGCTTAACAAGTCTAGCGGGAGCCAGCACAGATACGCAGTATTTT.

In its sample, this clonotype was seen a few times. The rearrangement links TRBV20-1 to TRBJ1-4; no clear D. This CDR3 region has 14 residues. The germline gives CDR1 DFQATT, CDR2 SNEGSKA (reference sequence). Trimming took off 0 bases at V and 0 bases at J, with 5 bases between the two ends. The DNA for the CDR3 is TGCAGTGCTAGAGAGTTCGCAACTAATGAAAAACTGTTTTTT. This encodes CSAREFATNEKLFF.

As DNA, the CDR3 is TGCGCCAGCAGCCAAGAATGGCTCAGAGACTCTGGAAACACCATATATTTT. This encodes CASSQEWLRDSGNTIYF. The chain couples TRBV4-1 to TRBJ1-3; D gene unclear. There are 17 residues in the CDR3. Germline V lookup: CDR1 MGHRA, CDR2 YSYEKL. V was shortened by 0 bases and J by 0 bases, with 12 bases between the two germline ends.

Only a few counts were recorded for this clonotype. This chain uses TRBV18 with TRBJ1-2; 7 bases agree with TRBD1. The junction had 13 bases not matched to a gene; V was cut back by 6 bases and J by 6 bases. Germline CDR1 is KGHSH and CDR2 is LQKENI. This CDR3 has 15 amino acids. The CDR3 nucleotides are TGTGCCAGCTCGCCCAGACAGGGAGTTATCGATGGCTACACCTTC. Its translation: CASSPRQGVIDGYTF.

With regard to this clonotype: A much larger clone sits a single nucleotide away, making a read error possible. The chain carries TRBV27 and TRBJ1-1; no firm D call. This CDR3 has 11 residues. Germline V gene lookup returns CDR1 MNHEY and CDR2 SMNVEV (reference sequence). V lost 2 bases and J 7 bases, leaving 5 bases between the germline ends. The DNA for the CDR3 is TGTGCCAGCAGTTTAGGGGATGAAGCTTTCTTT. The encoded protein is CASSLGDEAFF.

The sample holds many counts of this clonotype. The chain uses TRBV29-1 and TRBJ2-7, with 10 bases aligning to TRBD2. Germline V CDR1 and CDR2: SQVTM, ANQGSEA. The junction had 8 bases not matched to a gene; V was cut back by 3 bases and J by 0 bases. The CDR3 length is 16 residues. CDR3 DNA: TGCAGCGTTGATCTGGCTAGCGGGAGTGTCTCCTACGAGCAGTACTTC. Translated, it gives CSVDLASGSVSYEQYF.

This clonotype was seen at least ten times. V and J are TRBV7-8 and TRBJ2-1; 7 bases match TRBD1. The germline V gene encodes CDR1 SGHVS and CDR2 FQNEAQ. The CDR3 contains 15 residues. J gave up 4 bases and V 3 bases, and 6 bases lay outside the gene matches. CDR3 residues: CASSFQDRQYNEQFF. In DNA form, the CDR3 reads TGTGCCAGCAGCTTCCAGGACAGGCAATACAATGAGCAGTTCTTC.

This clonotype was counted ten times or more. The chain employs TRBV6-1 and TRBJ1-2; TRBD1 might be the D (5 bases). The CDR3 is 14 residues long. Germline CDR1 and CDR2: MNHNS and SASEGT. V lost 6 bases and J 4 bases, leaving 15 bases between the germline ends. The CDR3 bases are TGTGCCAGCAGGGAGGTTGCAGGGACCTATGGCTACACCTTC. It specifies CASREVAGTYGYTF.

The J gene is TRBJ1-1, the V gene TRBV6-1, with D possibly matching TRBD1 (5 bases). The V end was cut by 5 bases, the J end by 4 bases, with 8 bases between. The length of the CDR3 is 12 residues. Looked up from germline, CDR1 is MNHNS and CDR2 is SASEGT. CDR3 bases: TGTGCCAGCAGTCAGGGATTCACTGAAGCTTTCTTT. Translation: CASSQGFTEAFF.

This clonotype was counted ten times or more. The chain has TRBV7-2 and TRBJ2-2, with unresolved D. Trimming removed 4 bases from V and 6 bases from J, with 9 bases in between. This CDR3 spans 13 amino acids. The V gene's germline CDR1 is SGHTA and CDR2 FQGNSA. In nucleotides, the CDR3 is TGTGCCAGCAGCTATGACCAGGCCGGGGAGCTGTTTTTT. Encoded protein: CASSYDQAGELFF. The whole variable domain, filled in from reference TRBV7-2 and TRBJ2-2, reads GAGVSQSPSNKVTEKGKDVELRCDPISGHTALYWYRQSLGQGLEFLIYFQGNSAPDKSGLPSDRFSAERTGGSVSTLTIQRTQQEDSAVYLCASSYDQAGELFFGEGSRLTVL.

This clonotype was seen more than once but under ten times. The chain couples TRBV20-1 to TRBJ1-5; no clear D. Trimming removed 6 bases at V and 5 bases at J, with 23 bases between. The V gene's germline CDR1 is DFQATT and CDR2 SNEGSKA (reference sequence). The CDR3 has 16 residues. CDR3 loop: CSAELMGSSTDQPQHF. The CDR3 DNA reads as TGCAGTGCCGAGTTGATGGGCAGCTCCACGGATCAGCCCCAGCATTTT.

This clonotype has ten or more counts. This chain uses TRBV7-9 with TRBJ2-6; D perhaps matches TRBD1 (5 bases). Germline CDR1 reads SEHNR; CDR2 reads FQNEAQ (reference sequence). Trimming took 3 bases from V and 2 from J, leaving 8 bases between them. The CDR3 is 15 amino acids. The chain's CDR3 is CASSFVGAGANVLTF. Written as DNA, the CDR3 is TGTGCCAGCAGCTTCGTAGGGGCTGGGGCCAACGTCCTGACTTTC.

This clonotype was detected a few times. The chain carries TRBV19 and TRBJ1-1, with TRBD1 matching over 7 bases. This CDR3 is 18 amino acids long. With 6 bases clipped from V and 3 bases from J, the junction kept 19 bases outside the gene matches. CDR1 LNHDA and CDR2 SQIVND come from the germline V gene (reference sequence). CDR3 sequence reads: CASRIQGGRLGRDTEAFF. CDR3 nucleotides: TGTGCCAGTAGAATTCAAGGGGGCCGCTTAGGCCGGGACACTGAAGCTTTCTTT. Variable domain in full (rest from reference TRBV19 and TRBJ1-1): DGGITQSPKYLFRKEGQNVTLSCEQNLNHDAMYWYRQDPGQGLRLIYYSQIVNDFQKGDIAEGYSVSREKKESFPLTVTSAQKNPTAFYLCASRIQGGRLGRDTEAFFGQGTRLTVV.

This clonotype was counted many times. V usage is TRBV7-9 and J usage is TRBJ1-4; 9 nucleotides agree with TRBD1. The CDR3 loop spans 13 amino acids. V gave up 6 bases and J gave up 7 bases; unmatched junction bases: 3. Germline lookup yields CDR1 SEHNR and CDR2 FQNEAQ (reference sequence). CDR3 amino acids: CASRTGGGEKLFF. The CDR3 DNA sequence: TGTGCCAGCAGGACAGGGGGAGGTGAAAAACTGTTTTTT.

The CDR3 sequence is CSARNPNTGELFF. CDR3 nucleotides: TGCAGTGCTAGAAACCCGAACACCGGGGAGCTGTTTTTT. The chain uses TRBV20-1 and TRBJ2-2; no clear D gene. The germline gives CDR1 DFQATT, CDR2 SNEGSKA (reference sequence). The length of the CDR3 is 13 residues. Trimming shortened V by 2 bases and J by 0 bases, and 4 bases separated the two germline ends.

This clonotype has ten or more counts. The chain recombines TRBV20-1 with TRBJ2-1, with 10 bases fitting TRBD2. V lost 0 bases and J lost 0; bases outside the gene matches: 5. Germline lookup yields CDR1 DFQATT and CDR2 SNEGSKA (reference sequence). This CDR3 comprises 17 residues. The CDR3 DNA follows: TGCAGTGCTAGAGATGGGGCTAGCGGGAGCTCCTACAATGAGCAGTTCTTC. Translating gives CSARDGASGSSYNEQFF.

There are many counts of this clonotype. The chain couples TRBV6-2 or TRBV6-3 to TRBJ2-1, with 11 nucleotides matching TRBD2. There are 16 residues in the CDR3. Germline CDR1 MNHEY, CDR2 SVGEGT. Losses at the gene ends were 5 bases for V and 8 bases for J; bases not matched to a gene: 11. In DNA, the CDR3 is TGTGCCAGCAGTCCTATAGCGGGAGGGCCCGTCGATGAGCAGTTCTTC. It translates to CASSPIAGGPVDEQFF.

This clonotype was detected ten times or more. The chain employs TRBV20-1 and TRBJ1-2; 7 bases align to TRBD1. CDR3 length: 13 amino acids. Per germline, CDR1 DFQATT and CDR2 SNEGSKA (reference sequence). The V segment lost 4 bases and the J segment 3 bases; nucleotides outside the gene matches: 5. The chain's CDR3 is CSATRQGDYGYTF. The CDR3 DNA sequence: TGCAGTGCTACCCGACAGGGTGACTATGGCTACACCTTC.

This clonotype was seen at least ten times. The chain carries TRBV7-9 and TRBJ2-3; D is possibly TRBD2 (5 bases). CDR1 is SEHNR, CDR2 FQNEAQ, per germline (reference sequence). The CDR3 consists of 13 residues. V gave up 4 bases and J gave up 3 bases, with 8 bases separating them. The CDR3 nucleotides read TGTGCCAGCAGCTCGAGGGTAACAGATACGCAGTATTTT. Its protein product is CASSSRVTDTQYF.